This record covers a single T cell receptor (beta chain). Its target is not known. Trimming removed 6 bases from V and 4 bases from J; junction bases left unmatched: 8. This CDR3 region has 14 residues. Germline V lookup: CDR1 MNHNY, CDR2 SVGAGI (reference sequence). These data come from a study of shared clonotypes between healthy human individuals. Study in general: Three plates each covered CD4 naive and memory; CD8 naive two, CD8 memory one.

Splitting of each subset's genomic DNA was done evenly across several immunoSEQ plates. Generated by immunoSEQ multiplex PCR, the TCRdb table keeps only in-frame clones and is missing some. The table records about 1.1 million clones, around three quarters of them present only once. General study results and limits: Generally, estimated richness proved larger in naive subsets than it did in memory subsets. A handful of donors showed sharing of approximately 5% of naive CD4 clonotypes.

V usage is TRBV6-6 and J usage is TRBJ2-5; 7 bases match TRBD2. The clonotype comes from a man aged 18 to 29 in good health. Some clones in this sample may be carry-over from other donors' samples. Sequencing was carried out using memory CD4+ T cells from PBMCs. Subset reported: CD45RA-negative fraction. CDR3 DNA: TGTGCCAGCAGCAGCGGGACGGTGAGAGAGACCCAGTACTTC. Translation gives CASSSGTVRETQYF.